This T cell receptor (beta chain) stems from a study of blood T cell repertoires in COVID-19. In the study overall: Collection of acute and convalescent COVID-19 samples took place in the United States, Italy and Spain. From T cells, B-cell-depleted T cells, or PBMCs came the material, which was cDNA or gDNA.

Germline CDR1 LGHDT, CDR2 YNNKEL (reference sequence). V shed 0 bases and J 7 bases; nucleotides not matched to a gene: 9. The CDR3 has 18 amino acids. This table comes from immunoSEQ multiplex PCR, and its TCRdb copy is limited to in-frame clones, with some not included. This table holds approximately 40,000 clones, around 90% found once. The chain uses TRBV3-1 (or the pseudogene TRBV3-2) and TRBJ2-1, with 13 bases lining up with TRBD2. Sequencing was performed on peripheral blood. The sequence was obtained from a human donor in a cohort sampled during active COVID-19. CDR3 amino acids: CASSQEPLAGGVGNEQFF. CDR3 sequence (DNA): TGTGCCAGCAGCCAAGAACCACTAGCGGGAGGGGTGGGAAATGAGCAGTTCTTC.